This T cell receptor beta chain was captured in a study of shared clonotypes between healthy human individuals. Study-wide results and caveats: Naive CD4 clonotypes overlapped across a few donors at roughly 5%. Clonotype sharing levels among donors were expected to vary with sequencing depth.

With regard to this clone: Antigen specificity is unknown. Within the sample, other DNA sequences also encode this same CDR3.

Study donors comprised healthy, HIV-negative adults devoid of recent acute infection or vaccination. All donors were Caucasian adults living in Nashville, Tennessee. V gave up 6 bases and J gave up 2 bases; unmatched junction bases: 4. Germline CDR1 and CDR2: MDHEN and SYDVKM. The CDR3 runs to 13 residues. Method: immunoSEQ multiplex PCR; TCRdb's copy keeps in-frame clones and lacks some. The sample consists of around 180,000 clones, 80% to 95% of them appearing once. This TCR was recovered from a woman in her 30s in good health. V gene TRBV28 combines with J gene TRBJ2-7; 7 bases are shared with TRBD1. Sequenced input: naive CD4+ T cells sorted from blood. Subset meaning: CD45RA+ positively selected. The CDR3 sequence: CASSSGQTYEQYF. For the CDR3, the DNA is TGTGCCAGCAGCTCGGGACAGACCTACGAGCAGTACTTC.